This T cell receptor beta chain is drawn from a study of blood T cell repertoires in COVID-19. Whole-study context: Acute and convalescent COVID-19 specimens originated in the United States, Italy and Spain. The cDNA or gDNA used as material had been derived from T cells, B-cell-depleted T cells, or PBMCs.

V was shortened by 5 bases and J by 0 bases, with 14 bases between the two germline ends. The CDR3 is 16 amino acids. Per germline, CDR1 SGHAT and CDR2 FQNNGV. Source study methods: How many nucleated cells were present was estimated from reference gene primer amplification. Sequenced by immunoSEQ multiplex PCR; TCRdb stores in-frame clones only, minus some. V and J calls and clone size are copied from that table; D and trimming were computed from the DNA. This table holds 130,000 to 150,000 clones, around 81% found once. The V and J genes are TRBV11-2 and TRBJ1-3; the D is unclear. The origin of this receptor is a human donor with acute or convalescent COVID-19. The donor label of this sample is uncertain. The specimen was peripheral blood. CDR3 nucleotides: TGTGCCAGCAGCCGTAATACTTACCTCTCTGGAAACACCATATATTTT. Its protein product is CASSRNTYLSGNTIYF. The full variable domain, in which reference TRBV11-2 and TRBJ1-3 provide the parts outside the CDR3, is EAGVAQSPRYKIIEKRQSVAFWCNPISGHATLYWYQQILGQGPKLLIQFQNNGVVDDSQLPKDRFSAERLKGVDSTLKIQPAKLEDSAVYLCASSRNTYLSGNTIYFGEGSWLTVV.